Listed here is a single TCR beta chain. Unique molecular identifiers featured in how the TCRbeta library was prepared. MiXCR, applied by TCRdb to the PCR reads, yields one record per CDR3 protein. This table holds about 360,000 distinct CDR3 sequences, 10% to 15% found once. This sample was included in a study of T-cell reconstitution after alpha-beta-depleted transplantation in children. CDR1 and CDR2 (germline): SGHVS, FNYEAQ. The CDR3 extends over 15 amino acids. Trimming cost V 0 bases and J 7 bases, with 13 bases left between them. V and J are TRBV7-6 and TRBJ1-5; tentatively, D is TRBD1 (6 bases). Sequenced here: PBMCs, sampled from the stem cell graft. The clonotype originates from a human donor who donated a stem cell graft to a child with Fanconi anemia. The CDR3 loop reads CASSLAEGGRQPQHF. The CDR3 DNA reads as TGTGCCAGCAGCTTAGCGGAGGGGGGTCGGCAGCCCCAGCATTTT.